This TCR beta chain was sequenced in a study of Ad26.COV2.S vaccination and SARS-CoV-2 variants. Study details: Once or twice, 56 days apart, Ad26.COV2.S was delivered intramuscularly.

Comments on this clone: Its antigen is as yet unknown.

CDR1 is SGHKS, CDR2 YYEKEE, per germline (reference sequence). The CDR3 has 14 residues. The V gene lost 2 bases and the J gene lost 2 bases, with 10 bases spanning the gap. TCRdb's table, derived via immunoSEQ multiplex PCR, lists solely in-frame clones and lacks some. The repertoire holds hundreds of thousands of clones, with about 90% as singletons. Study results and caveats: Considerable breadth of spike-specific CD8+ and CD4+ T cell responses has reportedly been documented following vaccination. Researchers cautioned that TCR breadth and depth analyses may have underestimated total T cell responses.

Stated treatment: around 19 received Ad26.COV2.S at low or high dose, single or two shots; about five received placebo; per-sample allocation not given. Samples came from day 63 after the first vaccine or placebo injection. Aged 18-55 years, donor was enrolled in Boston in 2020. The V and J genes are TRBV5-5 and TRBJ2-5, with D possibly TRBD1 on 5 matching bases. The clonotype was recovered from a person aged 18-65 years who received the Ad26.COV2.S COVID-19 vaccine or a placebo. This sample comprised peripheral blood, obtained in a trial of Ad26.COV2.S vaccine versus placebo. CDR3 protein: CASSFQGRQETQYF. The CDR3 bases are TGTGCCAGCAGCTTCCAGGGTAGGCAAGAGACCCAGTACTTC.